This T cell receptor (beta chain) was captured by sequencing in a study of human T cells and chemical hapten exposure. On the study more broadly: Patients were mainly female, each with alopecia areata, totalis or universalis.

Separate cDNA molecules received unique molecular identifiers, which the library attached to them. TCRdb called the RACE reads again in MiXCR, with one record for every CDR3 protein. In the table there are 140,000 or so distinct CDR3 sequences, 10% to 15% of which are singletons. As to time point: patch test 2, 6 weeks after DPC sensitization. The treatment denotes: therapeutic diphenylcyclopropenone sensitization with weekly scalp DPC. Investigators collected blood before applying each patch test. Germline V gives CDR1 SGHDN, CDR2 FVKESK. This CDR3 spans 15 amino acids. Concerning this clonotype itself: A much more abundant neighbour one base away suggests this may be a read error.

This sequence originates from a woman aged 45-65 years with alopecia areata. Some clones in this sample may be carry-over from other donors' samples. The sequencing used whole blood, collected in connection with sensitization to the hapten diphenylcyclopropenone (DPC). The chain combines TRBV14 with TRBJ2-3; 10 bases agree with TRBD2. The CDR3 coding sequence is TGTGCCAGCAGCCGGTGGACTAGCGGCACAGATACGCAGTGTTTT. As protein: CASSRWTSGTDTQCF.